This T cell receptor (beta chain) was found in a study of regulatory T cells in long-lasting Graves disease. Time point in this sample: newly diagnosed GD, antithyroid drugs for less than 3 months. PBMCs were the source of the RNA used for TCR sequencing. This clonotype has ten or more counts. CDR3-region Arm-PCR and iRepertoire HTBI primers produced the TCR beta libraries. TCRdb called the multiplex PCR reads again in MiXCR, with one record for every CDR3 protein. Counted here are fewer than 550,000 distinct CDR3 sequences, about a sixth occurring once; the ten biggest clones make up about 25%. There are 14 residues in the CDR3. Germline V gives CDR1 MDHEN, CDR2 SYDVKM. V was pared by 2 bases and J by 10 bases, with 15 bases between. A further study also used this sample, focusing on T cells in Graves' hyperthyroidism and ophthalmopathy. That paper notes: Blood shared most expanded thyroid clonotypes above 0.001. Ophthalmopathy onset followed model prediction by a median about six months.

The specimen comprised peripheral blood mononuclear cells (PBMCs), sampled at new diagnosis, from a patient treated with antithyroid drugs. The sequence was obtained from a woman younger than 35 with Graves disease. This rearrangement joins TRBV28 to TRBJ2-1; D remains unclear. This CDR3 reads CASSLSSGWREQFF. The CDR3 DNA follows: TGTGCCAGCAGTTTAAGTTCCGGGTGGCGGGAGCAGTTCTTC.